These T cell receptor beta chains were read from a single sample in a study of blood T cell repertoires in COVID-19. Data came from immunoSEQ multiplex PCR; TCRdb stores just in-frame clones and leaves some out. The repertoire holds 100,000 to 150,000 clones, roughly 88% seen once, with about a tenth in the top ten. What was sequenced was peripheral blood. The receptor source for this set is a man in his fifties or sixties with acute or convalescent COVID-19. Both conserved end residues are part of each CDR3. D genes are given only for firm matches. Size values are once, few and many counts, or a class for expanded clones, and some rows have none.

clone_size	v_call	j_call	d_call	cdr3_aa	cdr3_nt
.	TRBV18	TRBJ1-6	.	CASSPIVAEDSPLHF	TGTGCCAGCTCACCAATCGTGGCAGAAGATTCACCCCTCCACTTT
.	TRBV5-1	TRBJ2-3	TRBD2	CASSLGWGLSTDTQYF	TGCGCCAGCAGCTTGGGGTGGGGACTAAGCACAGATACGCAGTATTTT
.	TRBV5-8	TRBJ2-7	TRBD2	CASSAAGGDPYEQYF	TGTGCCAGCAGCGCGGCCGGGGGGGATCCCTACGAGCAGTACTTC
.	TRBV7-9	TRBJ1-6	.	CASSFRSGDSPLHF	TGTGCCAGCAGCTTCCGCAGCGGAGATTCACCCCTCCACTTT
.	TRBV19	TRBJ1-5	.	CASSFQQGNQPQHF	TGTGCCAGTAGTTTCCAACAGGGTAATCAGCCCCAGCATTTT
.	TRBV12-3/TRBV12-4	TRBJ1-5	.	CASTDRYQPQHF	TGTGCCAGCACGGACAGATACCAGCCCCAGCATTTT
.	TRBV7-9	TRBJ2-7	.	CASTVGVSEQYF	TGTGCCAGCACCGTAGGGGTTAGCGAGCAGTACTTC
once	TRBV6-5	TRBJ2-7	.	CASSLSQFYPGTQYF	TGTGCCAGCAGTTTATCGCAATTCTACCCGGGAACTCAGTACTTC
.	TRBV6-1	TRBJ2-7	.	CASSEARFYEQYF	TGTGCCAGCAGTGAAGCGAGGTTCTACGAGCAGTACTTC
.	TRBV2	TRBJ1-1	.	CASSSRGGGTEAFF	TGTGCCAGCAGTTCTCGGGGGGGTGGCACTGAAGCTTTCTTT
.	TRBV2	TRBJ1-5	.	CASSEGAGAPLNQPQHF	TGTGCCAGCAGTGAAGGTGCGGGAGCCCCACTCAATCAGCCCCAGCATTTT
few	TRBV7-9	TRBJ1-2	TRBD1	CASSSNNRGRTYGYTF	TGTGCCAGCAGCTCGAATAACAGGGGGCGTACATATGGCTACACCTTC
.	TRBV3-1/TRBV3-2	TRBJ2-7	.	CASSQVGNTYEQYF	TGTGCCAGCAGCCAAGTCGGGAATACCTACGAGCAGTACTTC
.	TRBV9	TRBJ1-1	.	CASSVAGSNTEAFF	TGTGCCAGCAGCGTAGCAGGGTCGAACACTGAAGCTTTCTTT
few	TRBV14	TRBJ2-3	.	CASSQDQARPTDTQYF	TGTGCCAGCAGCCAAGATCAAGCTAGGCCGACAGATACGCAGTATTTT
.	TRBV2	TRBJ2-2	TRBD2	CASNKGLANRGTGELFF	TGTGCCAGCAATAAGGGACTAGCAAATCGAGGTACCGGGGAGCTGTTTTTT
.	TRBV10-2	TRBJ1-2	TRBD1	CASSTRQGAGYTF	TGCGCCAGCAGTACTCGACAGGGGGCAGGCTACACCTTC
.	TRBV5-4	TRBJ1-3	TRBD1	CASSQQGTGNTIYF	TGTGCCAGCAGTCAACAGGGGACTGGAAACACCATATATTTT
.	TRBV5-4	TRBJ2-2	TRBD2	CASSLSGGSGELFF	TGTGCCAGCAGCTTGTCGGGGGGGTCCGGGGAGCTGTTTTTT
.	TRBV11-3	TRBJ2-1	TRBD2	CASSFLAGPYNEQFF	TGTGCCAGCAGCTTTCTAGCGGGACCCTACAATGAGCAGTTCTTC
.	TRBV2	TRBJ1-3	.	CASSVQASVSGNTIYF	TGTGCCAGCAGTGTACAGGCGAGCGTCTCTGGAAACACCATATATTTT
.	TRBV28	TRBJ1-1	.	CASSLRRARPMNTEAFF	TGTGCCAGCAGTTTAAGGAGAGCCCGACCGATGAACACTGAAGCTTTCTTT
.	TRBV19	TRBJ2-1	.	CASSIDQANYNEQFF	TGTGCCAGTAGTATCGATCAGGCAAACTACAATGAGCAGTTCTTC
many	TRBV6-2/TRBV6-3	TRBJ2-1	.	CASSLSEYNEQFF	TGTGCCAGCAGTTTAAGTGAGTACAATGAGCAGTTCTTC
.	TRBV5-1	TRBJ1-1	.	CASSTRQNGANTEAFF	TGCGCCAGCAGCACCCGACAGAACGGCGCGAACACTGAAGCTTTCTTT
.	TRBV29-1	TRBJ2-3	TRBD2	CSVTSGSTDTQYF	TGCAGCGTCACTAGCGGTAGCACAGATACGCAGTATTTT
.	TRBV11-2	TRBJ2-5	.	CASSLRPPPGGTQYF	TGTGCCAGCAGCTTAAGGCCCCCTCCCGGAGGGACCCAGTACTTC
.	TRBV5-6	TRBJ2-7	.	CASRRGTSYEQYF	TGTGCCAGCAGACGAGGGACATCTTACGAGCAGTACTTC
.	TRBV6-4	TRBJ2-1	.	CASSTQGNEQFF	TGTGCCAGCAGTACTCAGGGAAATGAGCAGTTCTTC
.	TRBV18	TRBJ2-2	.	CASEGGGELFF	TGTGCCAGCGAGGGCGGCGGGGAGCTGTTTTTT
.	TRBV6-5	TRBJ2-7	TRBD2	CASSPPPGRDYEQYF	TGTGCCAGCAGTCCCCCACCAGGGAGGGATTACGAGCAGTACTTC
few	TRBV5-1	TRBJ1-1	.	CASSSNFEAFF	TGCGCCAGCAGCTCAAATTTCGAAGCTTTCTTT
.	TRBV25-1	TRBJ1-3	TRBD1	CASSLGTGLAGNTIYF	TGTGCCAGCAGTCTGGGGACAGGGTTAGCTGGAAACACCATATATTTT
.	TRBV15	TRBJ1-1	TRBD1	CATSMTGFRNTEAFF	TGTGCCACCAGCATGACAGGGTTCAGGAACACTGAAGCTTTCTTT
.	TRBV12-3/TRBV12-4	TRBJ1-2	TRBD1	CASSLRDSYGYTF	TGTGCCAGCAGTTTACGGGACAGCTATGGCTACACCTTC